The source of this T cell receptor beta chain is a study of T cell repertoires in cytomegalovirus infection. Overall study context: In the study, CMV epitopes included recently identified HLA-C-restricted and well-studied HLA-B-restricted ones. Study outcomes and limitations: The study identified carriers of CMV plus the relevant HLA from cumulative public TCR beta family frequency. HLA-C-restricted CMV-specific TCR beta clonotypes prevailed in the ex vivo response.

As regards this clonotype: The antigen is undetermined.

V was clipped by 5 bases and J by 4 bases; unmatched bases: 2. Germline loops: CDR1 SNHLY, CDR2 FYNNEI. This CDR3 region has 14 residues. MiXCR was run by TCRdb on the reads, yielding one entry per CDR3 protein. The data contain roughly 500,000 distinct CDR3 sequences, around a third of them singletons. The input for sequencing was cultured PBMCs, taken from culture after CMV antigen stimulation. This sequence originates from a human donor in good health (CMV status not recorded). Some clones in this sample may be carry-over from other donors' samples. The chain couples TRBV2 to TRBJ2-1; 10 nucleotides align to TRBD2. CDR3 region: CASSTGLAYNEQFF. The DNA of the CDR3 is TGTGCCAGCAGTACGGGACTAGCGTACAATGAGCAGTTCTTC.